The 22 T cell receptor beta chains reported below all come from one sample, sequenced in a study of cytomegalovirus exposure and HLA in healthy donors. The study ran its PCR with 60 Vbeta and 13 Jbeta primers. Generated by immunoSEQ multiplex PCR, the TCRdb table keeps only in-frame clones and is missing some. Among more than 85,000 clones listed, about four fifths were seen once. Sample: PBMCs. The receptors were sampled from a man between 35 and 55 years old in good health and CMV-seronegative.

This clone was recorded many times. The chain carries TRBV10-3 and TRBJ2-3, with 7 positions matching TRBD2. This CDR3 is 14 amino acids long. CDR1 is ENHRY, CDR2 SYGVKD, per germline. J was trimmed by 5 bases and V by 2 bases; bases with no gene match: 4. In DNA, the CDR3 is TGTGCCATCAGTGAGACTGGGAGGGGAGATACGCAGTATTTT. Translation gives CAISETGRGDTQYF.

The chain carries TRBV10-3 and TRBJ1-5; perhaps TRBD1 as D (5 bases). This CDR3 is 14 amino acids long. Germline loops: CDR1 ENHRY, CDR2 SYGVKD. The ends were cut back, 3 bases at V and 6 bases at J, with 12 bases in the middle. CDR3 DNA sequence: TGTGCCATCAGTGAAGCTGGGGGGAGTCAGCCCCAGCATTTT. As protein: CAISEAGGSQPQHF.

This rearrangement joins TRBV2 to TRBJ2-2, with a weak D call TRBD2 (5 bases). The CDR3 sequence is 15 residues long. V dropped 7 bases and J dropped 3 bases, with 15 bases sitting between them. The germline V gene has CDR1 SNHLY and CDR2 FYNNEI. CDR3 in DNA: TGTGCCAGCATCCTGGAGGCAGATTACACCGGGGAGCTGTTTTTT. Amino acids: CASILEADYTGELFF. The whole variable domain, filled in from reference TRBV2 and TRBJ2-2, reads EPEVTQTPSHQVTQMGQEVILRCVPISNHLYFYWYRQILGQKVEFLVSFYNNEISEKSEIFDDQFSVERPDGSNFTLKIRSTKLEDSAMYFCASILEADYTGELFFGEGSRLTVL.

This clone was counted only a few times. V and J are TRBV7-3 and TRBJ2-7; a possible D gene is TRBD1 (5 bases). This CDR3 region has 13 residues. Trimming removed 2 bases from V and 1 base from J, with 6 bases in between. The germline V gene has CDR1 SGHTA and CDR2 FQGTGA. For the CDR3, the DNA is TGTGCCAGCAGCTTAGCAGGGTCCTACGAGCAGTACTTC. Protein: CASSLAGSYEQYF.

The chain combines TRBV7-8 with TRBJ2-7; 7 bases fit TRBD1. This CDR3 spans 13 amino acids. Trimming removed 4 bases from V and 6 bases from J; junction bases left unmatched: 6. Germline loops: CDR1 SGHVS, CDR2 FQNEAQ. The CDR3 nucleotides read TGTGCCAGCAGCTCCCCTCGGGACAGCGAGCAGTACTTC. It codes for CASSSPRDSEQYF.

The chain recombines TRBV7-8 with TRBJ2-1, with 7 bases aligning to TRBD2. Germline V lookup: CDR1 SGHVS, CDR2 FQNEAQ. CDR3 length: 15 amino acids. Trimming removed 4 bases from V and 0 bases from J; junction bases left unmatched: 3. CDR3: CASSSGGSSYNEQFF. In DNA, the CDR3 is TGTGCCAGCAGCTCCGGCGGGAGCTCCTACAATGAGCAGTTCTTC.

In the case of this clone: Other nucleotide sequences in the sample specify the same CDR3. The genes are TRBV4-1 and TRBJ1-2; possibly TRBD1 for D (5 bases). Trimming stripped 0 bases from V and 3 bases from J, with 5 bases between. This CDR3 spans 13 amino acids. Germline V CDR1 and CDR2: MGHRA, YSYEKL. CDR3 protein: CASSQDRDYGYTF. CDR3 bases: TGCGCCAGCAGCCAAGACAGGGACTATGGCTACACCTTC.

This clone was detected a few times. At one of its ends the junction is not consistent with the germline gene, which may arise from a read error. This chain connects TRBV6-6 to TRBJ2-1; D may be TRBD1 (8 bases). This CDR3 comprises 14 residues. Germline V CDR1 and CDR2: MNHNY, SVGAGI (reference sequence). For the CDR3, the DNA is TGTGCCAGCATTTACACAGGGGGGGGCAATGAGCAGTTCTTC. It translates to CASIYTGGGNEQFF.

This clone was seen a few times. The chain has TRBV19 and TRBJ2-4; D may be TRBD1 (5 bases). Trimming shortened V by 5 bases and J by 4 bases, and 15 bases separated the two germline ends. The length of the CDR3 is 15 residues. Germline loops: CDR1 LNHDA, CDR2 SQIVND (reference sequence). CDR3 bases: TGTGCCAGTAGTTCCAGTCTGACAGTAAAAAACATTCAGTACTTC. Translation gives CASSSSLTVKNIQYF.

This chain joins TRBV27 and TRBJ2-7, with a weak D call TRBD1 (5 bases). Germline lookup yields CDR1 MNHEY and CDR2 SMNVEV (reference sequence). Trimming stripped 5 bases from V and 2 bases from J, with 7 bases between. The CDR3 spans 12 residues. For the CDR3, the DNA is TGTGCCAGCAGTCCGACAGCCTACGAGCAGTACTTC. Its protein is CASSPTAYEQYF.

The chain joins TRBV25-1 to TRBJ2-3, with 8 bases identical to TRBD1. Per the germline V gene, CDR1 is MGHDK and CDR2 is SYGVNS. V lost 4 bases, J lost 10 bases, and 13 bases stayed unmatched. The CDR3 has 15 amino acids. As DNA, the CDR3 is TGTGCCAGCAGTGCCTCGACAGGGGCCGGAGGGGCGCAGTATTTT. Its protein product is CASSASTGAGGAQYF. The whole variable domain, filled in from reference TRBV25-1 and TRBJ2-3, reads EADIYQTPRYLVIGTGKKITLECSQTMGHDKMYWYQQDPGMELHLIHYSYGVNSTEKGDLSSESTVSRIRTEHFPLTLESARPSHTSQYLCASSASTGAGGAQYFGPGTRLTVL.

The chain recombines TRBV7-8 with TRBJ2-7, with a tentative D call TRBD1 (6 bases). CDR1 and CDR2 from the germline V gene are SGHVS and FQNEAQ. This CDR3 contains 13 residues. V lost 5 bases, J lost 4 bases, and 12 bases lay in between. The CDR3 reads CASSTAQGYEQYF. As DNA, the CDR3 is TGTGCCAGCAGCACCGCTCAGGGGTACGAGCAGTACTTC.

The V call is TRBV28, the J call TRBJ2-1, with 12 bases matching TRBD2. Germline V gene lookup returns CDR1 MDHEN and CDR2 SYDVKM. The CDR3 loop spans 15 amino acids. V was clipped by 6 bases and J by 6 bases; unmatched bases: 6. The CDR3 spells CASRPGTSGFNEQFF. The DNA for the CDR3 is TGTGCCAGCAGGCCAGGGACTAGCGGGTTCAATGAGCAGTTCTTC.

The chain combines TRBV5-1 with TRBJ1-4; 7 nucleotides agree with TRBD1. The germline gives CDR1 SGHRS, CDR2 YFSETQ. V trimming: 3 bases; J trimming: 6 bases; junction bases outside the gene matches: 5. The CDR3 is 14 amino acids. The CDR3, as DNA: TGCGCCAGCAGCTCACAGGGGCGGGATGAAAAACTGTTTTTT. Amino acids: CASSSQGRDEKLFF.

This clone was picked up a small number of times. The chain uses TRBV11-2 and TRBJ2-5; D gene unclear. The CDR3 contains 11 residues. Looked up from germline, CDR1 is SGHAT and CDR2 is FQNNGV. Between the trimmed V and J ends, which lost 3 bases and 5 bases, there was a span of 4 bases. DNA for the CDR3: TGTGCCAGCAGCTTGGGCGAGACCCAGTACTTC. It translates to CASSLGETQYF.

The chain recombines TRBV19 with TRBJ1-5; D perhaps matches TRBD1 (5 bases). Trimming left V 7 bases short and J 7 bases short, with 23 bases between. The germline CDR1 and CDR2 sequences are LNHDA and SQIVND (reference sequence). The CDR3 extends over 16 amino acids. CDR3 in amino acids: CASTPQGRETGQPQHF. CDR3 nucleotide sequence: TGTGCCAGTACCCCTCAGGGCAGGGAAACAGGCCAGCCCCAGCATTTT.

This clone was seen more than once but under ten times. This sequence joins TRBV19 and TRBJ2-2, with TRBD2 matching 9 bases. The CDR3 has 14 residues. Looked up from germline, CDR1 is LNHDA and CDR2 is SQIVND (reference sequence). Germline trimming cut 7 bases from V and 5 bases from J; bases unmatched to any gene: 5. CDR3 sequence (DNA): TGTGCCAGTACGTGGCGGGGGGGGACCGGGGAGCTGTTTTTT. Translation: CASTWRGGTGELFF. Using reference TRBV19 and TRBJ2-2 for the parts outside the CDR3, the full variable domain is DGGITQSPKYLFRKEGQNVTLSCEQNLNHDAMYWYRQDPGQGLRLIYYSQIVNDFQKGDIAEGYSVSREKKESFPLTVTSAQKNPTAFYLCASTWRGGTGELFFGEGSRLTVL.

The gene calls are TRBV30 and TRBJ2-2; 9 bases agree with TRBD1. The CDR3 contains 14 residues. V was pared by 3 bases and J by 6 bases, with 5 bases of the junction left unmatched. Germline lookup yields CDR1 GTSNPN and CDR2 SVGIG (reference sequence). The CDR3 region is CAWRITGGPGELFF. The CDR3 DNA follows: TGTGCCTGGAGGATAACAGGGGGCCCCGGGGAGCTGTTTTTT.

The genes are TRBV5-6 and TRBJ2-2; the D gene is possibly TRBD1 (5 bases). V dropped 2 bases and J dropped 2 bases, with 7 bases sitting between them. The germline V gene has CDR1 SGHDT and CDR2 YYEEEE. This CDR3 has 14 amino acids. For the CDR3, the DNA is TGTGCCAGCAGCTTCAGGGCAAACACCGGGGAGCTGTTTTTT. This translates into CASSFRANTGELFF. The complete variable domain, with remaining parts taken from reference TRBV5-6 and TRBJ2-2, reads DAGVTQSPTHLIKTRGQQVTLRCSPKSGHDTVSWYQQALGQGPQFIFQYYEEEERQRGNFPDRFSGHQFPNYSSELNVNALLLGDSALYLCASSFRANTGELFFGEGSRLTVL.

This clone has only a few counts. V and J are TRBV29-1 and TRBJ1-2; TRBD1 agrees at 12 bases. This CDR3 spans 15 amino acids. Germline-derived CDR1 and CDR2 are SQVTM and ANQGSEA. After removal of 1 base from V and 4 bases from J, the junction contained 4 bases not matched to a gene. CDR3 DNA: TGCAGCGTTGAAGGTTGGGACAGGGGGCCCTATGGCTACACCTTC. This sequence encodes CSVEGWDRGPYGYTF.

This chain joins TRBV5-4 and TRBJ2-5; the D is unclear. The CDR3 totals 16 residues. V was clipped by 1 base and J by 0 bases, with 13 bases between them. CDR1 and CDR2 from the germline V gene are SGHNT and YYREEE (reference sequence). The CDR3 loop reads CASSLSGMPNQETQYF. The CDR3 nucleotides are TGTGCCAGCAGCTTGAGTGGCATGCCAAACCAAGAGACCCAGTACTTC. Drawing the rest from reference TRBV5-4 and TRBJ2-5, the complete variable domain is ETGVTQSPTHLIKTRGQQVTLRCSSQSGHNTVSWYQQALGQGPQFIFQYYREEENGRGNFPPRFSGLQFPNYSSELNVNALELDDSALYLCASSLSGMPNQETQYFGPGTRLLVL.

The rearrangement links TRBV9 to TRBJ1-2; D gene unclear. V was trimmed by 0 bases and J by 7 bases, leaving 10 bases between them. CDR3 size: 13 residues. Germline assignment: CDR1 SGDLS and CDR2 YYNGEE. This chain's CDR3 is CASSVGGEVGYTF. CDR3 DNA: TGTGCCAGCAGCGTAGGTGGGGAGGTTGGCTACACCTTC.